The clone carrying this TCR beta chain is medium-sized within its sample. Germline CDR1 SGHRS, CDR2 YFSETQ. V was clipped by 0 bases and J by 3 bases, with 7 bases between them. The CDR3 runs 13 residues. Covering alpha and beta chains, TRAV- and TRBV-specific primers were used for the first-strand cDNA. TCRs underwent 15 to 20 PCR cycles of amplification with a constant-region primer and V-primer adapter. Researchers amplified the isolated mRNA using in vitro transcription. From the reads, TCRdb called clonotypes with MiXCR, one entry per CDR3 protein. The sample has 31,000 or so distinct CDR3 sequences, approximately 54% seen once. The data were taken from a study of low-dose radiotherapy and immunotherapy resistance in tumors. Turning to the study itself: Every six weeks patients received intravenous ipilimumab 1 mg/kg, and every two weeks they received intravenous nivolumab 240 mg.

The time point denotes: after trial treatment. Described treatment: LDRT plus nivolumab, ipilimumab, low-dose cyclophosphamide and aspirin (RACIN trial). The chain has TRBV5-1 and TRBJ2-7; D is undetermined. This sample comprised PBMCs, obtained after low-dose radiotherapy plus immunotherapy. The TCR comes from a male donor with gallbladder cancer. CDR3 DNA: TGCGCCAGCAGCTTGGAGATTCGCTACGAGCAGTACTTC. Encoded protein: CASSLEIRYEQYF.